Listed below are T cell receptor beta chains from one sample, sequenced in a study of read filtering for tumor transcriptome and immune sequencing. Each CDR3 protein gets one entry after TCRdb re-called the reads with MiXCR. The table shows about 38,000 distinct CDR3 sequences, with around 13% occurring only once. Sequencing was carried out using a population of CD138-negative cells sorted from bone marrow. These receptors originate from a donor aged 40 or older with multiple myeloma. Each CDR3 is given with its conserved first and last residue. The D gene is left open where the match is weak. Rows give clone size only sometimes, using once, few, many, or a class for an expanded clone.

V gene	clone size	D gene	J gene	CDR3 protein	CDR3 DNA
TRBV6-1	.	TRBD1	TRBJ2-3	CASSAYPTGASTDTRYF	TGTGCCAGCAGTGCTTACCCGACAGGGGCAAGCACAGATACGCGGTATTTT
TRBV18	many	.	TRBJ1-1	CASSPGDYAEAFF	TGTGCCAGCTCACCAGGGGACTACGCTGAAGCTTTCTTT
TRBV11-2	medium-sized	TRBD1	TRBJ2-5	CASSPGQAVVLQETQYF	TGTGCCAGCAGCCCAGGACAGGCAGTAGTGTTACAAGAGACCCAGTACTTC
TRBV7-3	many	.	TRBJ2-2	CASSRTTNTGELFF	TGTGCCAGCAGCCGTACTACGAACACCGGGGAGCTGTTTTTT
TRBV5-1	many	TRBD1	TRBJ2-1	CASRRSPGQAINEQFF	TGCGCCAGCAGACGTTCCCCGGGACAGGCTATTAATGAGCAGTTCTTC
TRBV20-1	many	.	TRBJ2-3	CSARDIGGADTQYF	TGCAGTGCTAGAGATATCGGCGGGGCAGATACGCAGTATTTT
TRBV7-9	few	.	TRBJ1-2	CASSSFSYGYTF	TGTGCCAGCAGCTCATTCTCCTATGGCTACACCTTC
TRBV5-1	many	.	TRBJ1-4	CASSLMTGPNEKLFF	TGCGCCAGCAGCTTGATGACCGGCCCTAATGAAAAACTGTTTTTT
TRBV7-3	few	TRBD2	TRBJ2-3	CASSSRLAGAEDTQYF	TGTGCCAGCAGCTCTCGACTAGCGGGGGCTGAGGATACGCAGTATTTT
TRBV6-1	many	.	TRBJ1-4	CASSEEEGLKLFF	TGTGCCAGCAGTGAAGAAGAGGGTCTGAAACTGTTTTTT
TRBV27	medium-sized	TRBD2	TRBJ2-1	CASSLGAGGYNEQFF	TGTGCCAGCAGCTTAGGGGCGGGGGGCTACAATGAGCAGTTCTTC
TRBV29-1	few	.	TRBJ2-6	CSVKEPHSGANVPTF	TGCAGCGTTAAAGAACCTCACTCTGGGGCCAACGTCCCGACTTTC
TRBV2	many	.	TRBJ1-1	CASRRLMNTEAFF	TGTGCCAGCCGGAGACTGATGAACACTGAAGCTTTCTTT
TRBV3-1	many	.	TRBJ2-1	CASSQVYLGDEQFF	TGTGCCAGCAGCCAAGTGTACCTTGGAGATGAGCAGTTCTTC
TRBV4-2	.	TRBD2	TRBJ2-1	CASSQEGTSGALHKEQSF	TGTGCCAGCAGCCAAGAGGGGACTAGCGGGGCCCTCCACAAAGAGCAGTCCTTC
TRBV3-1	many	.	TRBJ2-2	CASSQASLGDGTGELFF	TGTGCCAGCAGCCAAGCGAGTTTGGGGGACGGCACCGGGGAGCTGTTTTTT
TRBV7-2	many	TRBD2	TRBJ2-2	CASTSGGRGGTGELFF	TGTGCCAGCACCTCAGGGGGGCGGGGGGGCACCGGGGAGCTGTTTTTT
TRBV7-9	.	.	TRBJ2-1	CASSTPTRSYNEQFF	TGTGCCAGTAGTACCCCGACGCGCTCCTACAATGAGCAGTTCTTC
TRBV11-2	many	.	TRBJ1-1	CASSWAGSGVRTEAFF	TGTGCCAGCAGCTGGGCCGGGTCCGGGGTGAGGACTGAAGCTTTCTTT
TRBV28	.	TRBD2	TRBJ2-3	CASKRGLLTDTQYF	TGTGCCAGCAAGCGGGGCCTCCTCACAGATACGCAGTATTTT
TRBV10-3	many	TRBD1	TRBJ2-7	CATLNDRAYEQYF	TGTGCCACCCTGAACGACAGGGCCTACGAGCAGTACTTC
TRBV6-1	many	.	TRBJ2-5	CASIPGRGETQYF	TGTGCCAGCATCCCAGGGCGTGGGGAGACCCAGTACTTC
TRBV6-1	many	.	TRBJ1-1	CASSYWAPANTEAFF	TGTGCCAGCAGTTATTGGGCCCCAGCGAACACTGAAGCTTTCTTT
TRBV2	many	.	TRBJ1-5	CASNPQGSGNQPQHF	TGTGCCAGCAACCCACAGGGTTCTGGCAATCAGCCCCAGCATTTT
TRBV5-5	many	.	TRBJ1-1	CASSSDGLNTEAFF	TGTGCCAGCAGCTCGGACGGTTTGAACACTGAAGCTTTCTTT
TRBV7-2	many	TRBD2	TRBJ2-3	CASSRGLAGASDTQYF	TGTGCCAGCAGCAGAGGCCTAGCGGGGGCGTCAGATACGCAGTATTTT
TRBV18	many	.	TRBJ2-7	CASSPQSGAYEQYF	TGTGCCAGCTCACCACAATCCGGTGCCTACGAGCAGTACTTC
TRBV27	.	.	TRBJ2-7	CASSSDNYEQYF	TGTGCCAGCAGTTCCGACAATTACGAGCAGTACTTC
TRBV19	few	TRBD1	TRBJ1-5	CASSPGGRGSRQPQHF	TGTGCCAGTAGTCCAGGGGGCAGGGGATCAAGACAGCCCCAGCATTTT
TRBV12-3/TRBV12-4	few	TRBD1	TRBJ1-2	CASRPGQGVYGYTF	TGTGCCAGCAGGCCGGGACAGGGGGTTTATGGCTACACCTTC
TRBV4-1	many	TRBD1	TRBJ2-7	CASSQGGTGEKQYF	TGCGCCAGCAGCCAAGGAGGGACAGGAGAAAAGCAGTACTTC
TRBV6-5	many	.	TRBJ2-6	CASSYATTSGANVLTF	TGTGCCAGCAGTTACGCCACAACATCTGGGGCCAACGTCCTGACTTTC
TRBV4-1	many	.	TRBJ2-2	CASSQALGRGPNTGELFF	TGCGCCAGCAGCCAGGCCCTCGGTCGGGGGCCGAACACCGGGGAGCTGTTTTTT
TRBV28	few	TRBD1	TRBJ2-7	CASSPPGTGDYEQYF	TGTGCCAGCAGTCCACCCGGGACAGGGGACTACGAGCAGTACTTC
TRBV6-1	many	.	TRBJ1-1	CASGWGNTEAFF	TGTGCCAGCGGGTGGGGTAACACTGAAGCTTTCTTT
TRBV9	.	TRBD1	TRBJ2-7	CASSFWDSSYEQYF	TGTGCCAGCAGCTTTTGGGACAGCTCCTACGAGCAGTACTTC
TRBV28	many	.	TRBJ1-4	CATLGPPPEKLFF	TGTGCCACCCTTGGACCGCCCCCTGAAAAACTGTTTTTT
TRBV6-2/TRBV6-3	many	TRBD1	TRBJ2-7	CASSPDRGREQYF	TGTGCCAGCAGCCCGGACAGGGGGCGCGAGCAGTACTTC
TRBV5-1	many	.	TRBJ2-3	CASSSGPGSDTQYF	TGCGCCAGCAGCTCGGGTCCGGGATCGGATACGCAGTATTTT
TRBV7-9	many	.	TRBJ2-5	CASSLFSGQETQYF	TGTGCCAGCAGCTTATTCAGCGGCCAAGAGACCCAGTACTTC
TRBV27	many	.	TRBJ1-2	CASSLSRDYGYTF	TGTGCCAGCAGTTTATCCAGGGACTATGGCTACACCTTC
TRBV20-1	.	.	TRBJ1-1	CSAVSPGADMGAFF	TGCAGTGCCGTCTCACCGGGAGCAGATATGGGAGCTTTCTTT
TRBV6-6	.	.	TRBJ2-7	CASRADSTFGEQYF	TGTGCCAGCAGGGCAGACTCCACTTTTGGCGAGCAGTACTTC
TRBV4-1	many	TRBD2	TRBJ2-1	CASSRLVGGGNEQFF	TGCGCCAGCAGCCGCTTGGTTGGGGGGGGAAATGAGCAGTTCTTC
TRBV27	many	.	TRBJ2-6	CASSQPGANVLTF	TGTGCCAGCAGTCAACCTGGGGCCAACGTCCTGACTTTC
TRBV20-1	.	.	TRBJ2-2	CSARTPGTDNTGELFF	TGCAGTGCCAGAACCCCCGGGACCGATAACACCGGGGAGCTGTTTTTT
TRBV24-1	many	TRBD1	TRBJ1-1	CATAPLTGARSWVNTEAFF	TGTGCCACCGCCCCATTGACAGGGGCGAGGAGTTGGGTGAACACTGAAGCTTTCTTT
TRBV7-2	many	.	TRBJ1-1	CASSLAARGTEAFF	TGTGCCAGCAGCTTAGCGGCCAGGGGCACTGAAGCTTTCTTT
TRBV7-2	many	TRBD1	TRBJ1-5	CASSLARTGYQPQHF	TGTGCCAGCAGCTTAGCGCGGACAGGATATCAGCCCCAGCATTTT
TRBV4-2	many	.	TRBJ2-2	CASSQQGAGELFF	TGTGCCAGCAGCCAGCAGGGAGCCGGGGAGCTGTTTTTT
TRBV7-9	many	.	TRBJ1-4	CASSLAPNEKLFF	TGTGCCAGCAGCTTAGCCCCTAATGAAAAACTGTTTTTT